Shown below are 26 T cell receptor beta chains from a single sample sequenced in a study of T cells in Graves' hyperthyroidism and ophthalmopathy. Regions amplified from RNA transcripts were the TCR beta CDR3 regions. HTBI primers drove first-round RT-PCR of the TCR CDR3. TCRdb itself ran the multiplex PCR reads through MiXCR, one entry per CDR3 protein. The sample includes just under 750,000 distinct CDR3 sequences, around 40% seen only once; the top ten take roughly 30%. The sample comprised blood. Receptors were obtained from a woman aged 35 to 49 with Graves' hyperthyroidism.

The chain couples TRBV5-1 to TRBJ1-2; TRBD1 matches 9 bases. Trimming removed 4 bases from V and 4 bases from J; junction bases left unmatched: 8. The CDR3 is made up of 15 amino acids. Germline values: CDR1 SGHRS, CDR2 YFSETQ. The CDR3 DNA reads as TGCGCCAGCAGCCTCGGGACAGGGCTTACCTATGGCTACACCTTC. This sequence encodes CASSLGTGLTYGYTF.

This clonotype was recorded at least ten times. The rearrangement links TRBV5-1 to TRBJ1-1; D ambiguous. V was pared by 3 bases and J by 5 bases, with 14 bases between. CDR1 and CDR2 from the germline V gene are SGHRS and YFSETQ. The CDR3 length is 14 residues. The CDR3: CASSSRWEGTEAFF. The CDR3 DNA is TGCGCCAGCAGCTCGCGTTGGGAGGGAACTGAAGCTTTCTTT.

The chain combines TRBV25-1 with TRBJ1-2; 8 bases line up with TRBD1. CDR1 is MGHDK, CDR2 SYGVNS, per germline. This CDR3 contains 14 residues. V trimming: 4 bases; J trimming: 7 bases; junction bases outside the gene matches: 8. CDR3: CASSASGGYGGYTF. CDR3 in DNA: TGTGCCAGCAGTGCCTCAGGGGGCTACGGTGGCTACACCTTC.

In its sample, this clonotype was seen many times. The chain employs TRBV25-1 and TRBJ1-6; 11 bases map to TRBD1. The CDR3 has 18 amino acids. The junction had 17 bases not matched to a gene; V was cut back by 4 bases and J by 12 bases. Per germline, CDR1 MGHDK and CDR2 SYGVNS. This CDR3 is CASSAHGQGALLSGPLHF. CDR3 nucleotides: TGTGCCAGCAGTGCTCACGGACAGGGGGCGCTTCTGTCGGGACCCCTCCACTTT.

The chain has TRBV10-3 and TRBJ1-6, with D possibly being TRBD1 (5 bases). Trimming pared 5 bases from V and 8 bases from J, leaving 7 bases between. The CDR3 covers 12 residues. From germline, CDR1 is ENHRY and CDR2 SYGVKD. CDR3 in DNA: TGTGCCATCAGTTTGGGGGATTCACCCCTCCACTTT. Translated, it gives CAISLGDSPLHF.

This clonotype occurred many times. CDR3 sequence (DNA): TGTGCCAGCTGGGACAGGGGGTATGAAAAACTGTTTTTT. Protein sequence: CASWDRGYEKLFF. This chain connects TRBV6-5 to TRBJ1-4, with TRBD1 matching 11 bases. Germline V CDR1 and CDR2: MNHEY, SVGAGI. The CDR3 contains 13 residues. V trimming: 8 bases; J trimming: 6 bases; junction bases outside the gene matches: 2.

Points on this clonotype: A read error may produce the germline difference seen at one junction end. V and J are TRBV7-9 and TRBJ1-1; D gene unclear. The CDR3 is 9 amino acids. Per germline, CDR1 SEHNR and CDR2 FQNEAQ (reference sequence). CDR3 nucleotide sequence: TGTGCCAGCTCCCAGCCCGCGTCCTTT. Its protein product is CASSQPASF.

On this clonotype: At one boundary the junction diverges from the germline segment, which might be a read error. This chain connects TRBV15 to TRBJ1-5; TRBD1 matches 9 bases. Germline-derived CDR1 and CDR2 are LNHNV and YYDKDF (reference sequence). The CDR3 spans 18 residues. The CDR3 spells CATSGDLFLGTGHQPQHF. CDR3 bases: TGTGCCACCAGCGGAGATCTATTCCTAGGGACAGGGCACCAGCCCCAGCATTTT.

Remarks on this clonotype: A read error may explain this, as a much larger clone is one base away. V is TRBV6-1 and J is TRBJ2-6, with a possible D match to TRBD2 (5 bases). The CDR3 extends over 16 amino acids. From germline, CDR1 is MNHNS and CDR2 SASEGT. V was trimmed by 6 bases and J by 0 bases, leaving 12 bases between them. CDR3 nucleotides: TGTGCCAGCAGCCCAGGACTGAACTCTGGGGCCAACGTCCTGACTTTC. The encoded protein is CASSPGLNSGANVLTF.

The chain recombines TRBV7-2 with TRBJ2-7, with TRBD1 matching 10 bases. This CDR3 contains 18 residues. With 5 bases clipped from V and 3 bases from J, the junction kept 16 bases outside the gene matches. Per the germline V gene, CDR1 is SGHTA and CDR2 is FQGNSA. The CDR3 nucleotides read TGTGCCAGCAGCCACGGAAGGACAGGGGGTAGGGATGGCTACGAGCAGTACTTC. It is translated as CASSHGRTGGRDGYEQYF. Full variable domain (outside the CDR3, taken from reference TRBV7-2 and TRBJ2-7): GAGVSQSPSNKVTEKGKDVELRCDPISGHTALYWYRQSLGQGLEFLIYFQGNSAPDKSGLPSDRFSAERTGGSVSTLTIQRTQQEDSAVYLCASSHGRTGGRDGYEQYFGPGTRLTVT.

This clonotype has ten or more counts. This sequence joins TRBV7-2 and TRBJ2-7; D is unclear. V was pared by 5 bases and J by 6 bases, with 14 bases between. Germline loops: CDR1 SGHTA, CDR2 FQGNSA. The CDR3 is 13 residues long. Here the CDR3 reads CASSHTSVIEQYF. The DNA of the CDR3 is TGTGCCAGCAGCCACACAAGTGTCATCGAGCAGTACTTC.

This chain joins TRBV9 and TRBJ1-2; 8 nucleotides align to TRBD1. CDR3 size: 12 residues. J was trimmed by 9 bases and V by 5 bases; bases with no gene match: 6. The V gene's germline CDR1 is SGDLS and CDR2 YYNGEE. DNA of the CDR3: TGTGCCAGCAGGACAGGGGAGGGGAGCTACACCTTC. It yields the protein CASRTGEGSYTF.

This chain joins TRBV7-3 and TRBJ1-4; D gene ambiguous. The CDR3 is 19 amino acids. V gave up 5 bases and J gave up 0 bases, with 22 bases separating them. From germline, CDR1 is SGHTA and CDR2 FQGTGA. The CDR3 coding sequence is TGTGCCAGCAGCCGACCCCTCTGGACGGATCCCCCAACTAATGAAAAACTGTTTTTT. As protein: CASSRPLWTDPPTNEKLFF. The complete variable domain, with remaining parts taken from reference TRBV7-3 and TRBJ1-4, reads GAGVSQTPSNKVTEKGKYVELRCDPISGHTALYWYRQSLGQGPEFLIYFQGTGAADDSGLPNDRFFAVRPEGSVSTLKIQRTERGDSAVYLCASSRPLWTDPPTNEKLFFGSGTQLSVL.

This clonotype has a handful of counts. The V call is TRBV25-1, the J call TRBJ1-1; D might be TRBD1 (6 bases). The germline V and J ends were trimmed by 7 bases and 1 base, with 19 bases remaining between them. The CDR3 contains 16 residues. Germline V gives CDR1 MGHDK, CDR2 SYGVNS. The CDR3 coding sequence is TGTGCCAGCACCCCCCTTGGAGGGGGAAGGAACACTGAAGCTTTCTTT. Translated: CASTPLGGGRNTEAFF.

Comment on this clonotype: Relative to the germline gene, one junction end is altered; a read error may explain this. CDR3 bases: TGCGCCAGCAACCAAAACGTAGGGGACAGTAAGAGCTACGAGCAGTACTTC. As protein: CASNQNVGDSKSYEQYF. The V gene is TRBV4-3, the J gene TRBJ2-7, with TRBD1 identical over 7 bases. CDR3 length: 17 amino acids. Germline CDR1 is LGHNA and CDR2 is YSLEER.

This chain links TRBV10-3 with TRBJ1-1; D is undetermined. V lost 5 bases to trimming and J lost 14 bases, with 18 bases between them. The CDR3 totals 12 residues. The germline gives CDR1 ENHRY, CDR2 SYGVKD. DNA for the CDR3: TGTGCCATCAGTTTCTGGGGAAAGGAGGCCTTCTTT. Translating it yields CAISFWGKEAFF.

As for this clonotype: An end of the junction does not agree with germline; a read error may underlie this. The rearrangement links TRBV10-3 to TRBJ2-6; no firm D call. The germline gives CDR1 ENHRY, CDR2 SYGVKD. The CDR3 consists of 13 residues. Here the CDR3 reads CAISGGEKNTEAF. CDR3 sequence (DNA): TGTGCCATCAGTGGCGGAGAAAAGAACACTGAAGCTTTC.

In this sample, this clonotype turned up a few times. V gene TRBV29-1 combines with J gene TRBJ2-2, with D maybe TRBD2 (5 bases). The CDR3 totals 14 residues. The V gene's germline CDR1 is SQVTM and CDR2 ANQGSEA. V lost 0 bases and J 4 bases, leaving 9 bases between the germline ends. CDR3 loop: CSVEEGEGTGELFF. The CDR3 DNA sequence: TGCAGCGTTGAAGAGGGAGAGGGCACCGGGGAGCTGTTTTTT.

CDR3 nucleotide sequence: TGTGCCAGCAGCTTAATCCCAGGGCGCTCTGGGGCCAACGTCCTGACTTTC. It yields the protein CASSLIPGRSGANVLTF. V usage is TRBV7-2 and J usage is TRBJ2-6; TRBD1 is a possible D gene (5 bases). Trimming stripped 2 bases from V and 0 bases from J, with 11 bases between. Germline V lookup: CDR1 SGHTA, CDR2 FQGNSA. CDR3 length: 17 amino acids.

A note on this clonotype: This clone may be a read error of a much larger clone one base away. The chain combines TRBV7-6 with TRBJ2-5; D is unresolved. CDR1 SGHVS and CDR2 FNYEAQ come from the germline V gene. The V end lost 1 base, the J end lost 2 bases, and 8 bases lay between the germline ends. This CDR3 is 14 amino acids long. The CDR3 nucleotides read TGTGCCAGCAGCTTAGAGTTAGTTCAAGAGACCCAGTACTTC. The encoded protein is CASSLELVQETQYF.

Many counts were recorded for this clonotype. The chain links TRBV25-1 to TRBJ1-4; D call uncertain. V dropped 6 bases and J dropped 8 bases, with 19 bases sitting between them. Germline assignment: CDR1 MGHDK and CDR2 SYGVNS. The CDR3 is made up of 15 amino acids. The CDR3 DNA reads TGTGCCAGCAGCCCCGACCGAATGACTGGGGAAAAACTGTTTTTT. It translates to CASSPDRMTGEKLFF.

This clonotype was detected ten times or more. The chain links TRBV7-2 to TRBJ2-2; D gene unclear. This CDR3 has 14 amino acids. Per germline, CDR1 SGHTA and CDR2 FQGNSA. V lost 5 bases, J lost 3 bases, and 10 bases lay in between. This CDR3 reads CASSADWYTGELFF. CDR3 in DNA: TGTGCCAGCAGCGCGGATTGGTACACCGGGGAGCTGTTTTTT.

As for this clonotype: A read error is possible here, since a much larger clone lies one base away. J is TRBJ1-4 and V is TRBV25-1; 9 bases line up with TRBD1. The CDR3 has 12 residues. Germline V lookup: CDR1 MGHDK, CDR2 SYGVNS. CDR3 DNA sequence: TGTGCCAGCAGTCGGACAGGGGAAAACCTGTTTTTT. Translation gives CASSRTGENLFF.

This clonotype has at least ten counts. V usage is TRBV29-1 and J usage is TRBJ1-4; perhaps TRBD1 as D (5 bases). The CDR3 consists of 13 residues. In germline, CDR1 is SQVTM, CDR2 ANQGSEA. V lost 5 bases to trimming and J lost 6 bases, with 13 bases between them. The CDR3 spells CSVQGVFDEKLFF. CDR3 DNA: TGCAGCGTTCAAGGGGTTTTTGATGAAAAACTGTTTTTT.

The rearrangement links TRBV9 to TRBJ2-7, with 10 nucleotides matching TRBD2. The germline CDR1 and CDR2 sequences are SGDLS and YYNGEE. CDR3 length: 15 amino acids. V gave up 4 bases and J gave up 2 bases; unmatched junction bases: 6. The CDR3 here is CASSPTGTSAYEQYF. The CDR3 DNA is TGTGCCAGCAGCCCTACCGGGACTAGCGCCTACGAGCAGTACTTC. Supplemented by reference TRBV9 and TRBJ2-7, the full variable domain reads DSGVTQTPKHLITATGQRVTLRCSPRSGDLSVYWYQQSLDQGLQFLIQYYNGEERAKGNILERFSAQQFPDLHSELNLSSLELGDSALYFCASSPTGTSAYEQYFGPGTRLTVT.

The chain couples TRBV2 to TRBJ1-4, with 9 bases fitting TRBD1. CDR3 length equals 15 residues. Germline-derived CDR1 and CDR2 are SNHLY and FYNNEI. V shed 3 bases, J shed 8 bases, and the junction held 7 bases outside the gene matches. The CDR3 DNA follows: TGTGCCAGCAGTGACTCGACAGGGGGGAAAGAAAAACTGTTTTTT. Its translation is CASSDSTGGKEKLFF. The full variable domain, its missing parts supplied by reference TRBV2 and TRBJ1-4, is EPEVTQTPSHQVTQMGQEVILRCVPISNHLYFYWYRQILGQKVEFLVSFYNNEISEKSEIFDDQFSVERPDGSNFTLKIRSTKLEDSAMYFCASSDSTGGKEKLFFGSGTQLSVL.